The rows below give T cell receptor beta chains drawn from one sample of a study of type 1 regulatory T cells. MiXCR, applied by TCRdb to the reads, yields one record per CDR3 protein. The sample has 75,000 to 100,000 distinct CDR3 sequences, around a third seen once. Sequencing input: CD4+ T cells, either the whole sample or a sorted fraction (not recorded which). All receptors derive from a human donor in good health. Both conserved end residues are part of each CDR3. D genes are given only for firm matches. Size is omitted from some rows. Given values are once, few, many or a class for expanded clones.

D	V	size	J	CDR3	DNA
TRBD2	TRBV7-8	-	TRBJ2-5	CASSARLAGRETQYF	TGTGCCAGCAGCGCACGACTAGCGGGAAGGGAGACCCAGTACTTC
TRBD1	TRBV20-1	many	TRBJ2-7	CSFLRGPYEQYF	TGCAGTTTTCTCAGGGGGCCCTACGAGCAGTACTTC
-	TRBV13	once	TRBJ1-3	CASSLAPATSGNTIYF	TGTGCCAGCAGCTTAGCTCCAGCCACCTCTGGAAACACCATATATTTT
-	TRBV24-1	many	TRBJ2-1	CATSDFGENYNEQFF	TGTGCCACCAGTGATTTTGGGGAGAACTACAATGAGCAGTTCTTC
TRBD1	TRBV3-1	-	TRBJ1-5	CASSQGSAGGGNQPQHF	TGTGCCAGCAGCCAGGGCTCGGCAGGGGGGGGCAACCAGCCCCAGCATTTT
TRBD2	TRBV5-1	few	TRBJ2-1	CTSGGDGDEQFF	TGCACGTCGGGAGGGGATGGGGATGAGCAGTTCTTC
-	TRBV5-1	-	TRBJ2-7	CASSLDPGTYEQYF	TGCGCCAGCAGCTTGGACCCGGGGACCTACGAGCAGTACTTC
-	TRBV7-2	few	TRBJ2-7	CASSLALQDEQYF	TGTGCCAGCAGCTTAGCGCTTCAGGACGAGCAGTACTTC
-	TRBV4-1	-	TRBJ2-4	CASSHLLFDKNIQYF	TGCGCCAGCAGCCACCTTTTATTTGACAAAAACATTCAGTACTTC
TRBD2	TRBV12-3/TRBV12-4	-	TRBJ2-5	CASSEIGTSGFRETQYF	TGTGCCAGCAGCGAAATTGGGACTAGCGGGTTTCGGGAGACCCAGTACTTC
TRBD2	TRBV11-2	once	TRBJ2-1	CASSFGLVGGNEQFF	TGTGCCAGCAGCTTCGGACTAGTGGGAGGTAATGAGCAGTTCTTC
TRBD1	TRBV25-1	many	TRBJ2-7	CASSDRDRGVYEQYF	TGTGCCAGCAGTGACCGGGACAGGGGGGTCTACGAGCAGTACTTC
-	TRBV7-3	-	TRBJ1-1	CASSLGLDTEAFF	TGTGCCAGCAGCTTGGGACTAGACACTGAAGCTTTCTTT
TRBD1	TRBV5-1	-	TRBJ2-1	CASSSNRGANEQFF	TGCGCCAGCAGCTCCAACAGGGGAGCGAATGAGCAGTTCTTC
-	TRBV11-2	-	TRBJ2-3	CASSLRIRTPTRADTQYF	TGTGCCAGCAGCTTACGGATCCGAACCCCTACAAGGGCAGATACGCAGTATTTT
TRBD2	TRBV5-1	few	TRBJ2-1	CASSLGGGLRTSRDNEQFF	TGCGCCAGCAGCTTGGGTGGGGGTCTTCGGACTAGCAGAGACAATGAGCAGTTCTTC
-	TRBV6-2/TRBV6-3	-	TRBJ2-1	CASSLNGGLSPSNEQFF	TGTGCCAGCAGTTTGAATGGCGGCCTAAGCCCAAGCAATGAGCAGTTCTTC
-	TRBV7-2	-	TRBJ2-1	CASSPGAPNNEQFF	TGTGCCAGCTCCCCCGGGGCTCCCAACAATGAGCAGTTCTTC
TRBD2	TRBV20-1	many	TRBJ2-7	CSALPPSGTLYEQYF	TGCAGTGCTCTACCCCCTAGCGGGACCCTCTACGAGCAGTACTTC
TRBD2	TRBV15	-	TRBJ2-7	CATSSKQGWGGYSSYEQYF	TGTGCCACCAGCAGCAAGCAGGGCTGGGGGGGTTATAGCTCCTACGAGCAGTACTTC
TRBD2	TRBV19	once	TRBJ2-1	CASSPQAGAYNEQFF	TGTGCCAGTAGTCCGCAAGCGGGGGCTTACAATGAGCAGTTCTTC
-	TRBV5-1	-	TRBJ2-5	CASSLYGEQETQYF	TGCGCCAGCAGCTTGTACGGGGAACAAGAGACCCAGTACTTC
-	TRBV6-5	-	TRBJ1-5	CASSYRGGNQPQHF	TGTGCCAGCAGTTACAGGGGTGGCAATCAGCCCCAGCATTTT
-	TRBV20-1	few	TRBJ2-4	CSASAALIQYF	TGCAGTGCTAGTGCGGCCCTCATTCAGTACTTC
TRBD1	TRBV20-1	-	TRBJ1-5	CSADQGANQPQHF	TGCAGTGCGGACCAGGGGGCGAATCAGCCCCAGCATTTT
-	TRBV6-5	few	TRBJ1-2	CASSKTSLYGYTF	TGTGCCAGCAGTAAGACGAGTCTTTATGGCTACACCTTC
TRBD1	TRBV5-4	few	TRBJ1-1	CASSGDRVSLTEAFF	TGTGCCAGCAGCGGGGACAGGGTATCGCTGACTGAAGCTTTCTTT
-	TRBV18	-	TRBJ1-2	CASSPLEGRGYTF	TGTGCCAGCTCACCACTCGAAGGGCGCGGCTACACCTTC
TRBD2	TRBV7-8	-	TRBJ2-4	CASSLGLGLGGKNIQYF	TGTGCCAGCAGTCTAGGGCTGGGACTAGGGGGCAAAAACATTCAGTACTTC
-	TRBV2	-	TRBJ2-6	CASSGSSESSGANVLTF	TGTGCCAGCAGTGGGTCTAGCGAAAGCTCTGGGGCCAACGTCCTGACTTTC
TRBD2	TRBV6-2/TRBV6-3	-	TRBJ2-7	CASSYPSGGSYYEQYF	TGTGCCAGCAGTTACCCGAGCGGGGGATCCTATTACGAGCAGTACTTC
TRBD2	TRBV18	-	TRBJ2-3	CASSPGLAGEGDTQYF	TGTGCCAGCTCACCCGGACTAGCGGGAGAGGGAGATACGCAGTATTTT
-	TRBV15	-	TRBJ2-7	CATSRDRARGYEQYF	TGTGCCACCAGCAGAGATCGGGCCAGGGGATACGAGCAGTACTTC
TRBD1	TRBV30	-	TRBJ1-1	CAWSVPGQGAFWAEAFF	TGTGCCTGGAGTGTACCGGGACAGGGGGCGTTCTGGGCTGAAGCTTTCTTT
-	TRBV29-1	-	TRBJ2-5	CSVLLAGGGETQYF	TGCAGCGTTTTGCTAGCAGGGGGGGGAGAGACCCAGTACTTC
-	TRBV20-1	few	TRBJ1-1	CSARFQSYGDIKAFF	TGCAGTGCTAGGTTTCAGTCTTATGGGGATATAAAAGCTTTCTTT
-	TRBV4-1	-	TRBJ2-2	CASSSRVGTPLFF	TGCGCCAGCAGCTCTCGAGTGGGGACCCCGCTGTTTTTT
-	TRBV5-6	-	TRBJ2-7	CASSLRQVYEQYF	TGTGCCAGCAGTCTTCGACAGGTCTACGAGCAGTACTTC
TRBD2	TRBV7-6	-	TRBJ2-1	CASSLTPKREGGNEQFF	TGTGCCAGCAGCTTAACCCCCAAGCGGGAGGGGGGCAATGAGCAGTTCTTC
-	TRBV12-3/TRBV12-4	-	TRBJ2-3	CASSLRQGTDTQYF	TGTGCCAGCAGTCTGAGACAGGGCACAGATACGCAGTATTTT
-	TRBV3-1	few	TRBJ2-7	CASSRSKRSYEQYF	TGTGCCAGCAGCCGGTCTAAGCGTAGCTACGAGCAGTACTTC
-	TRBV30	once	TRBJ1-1	CAWSVGVPNTEAFF	TGTGCCTGGAGTGTAGGGGTCCCGAACACTGAAGCTTTCTTT
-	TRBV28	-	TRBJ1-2	CASSFASSTKGYTF	TGTGCCAGCAGTTTCGCTAGCTCTACCAAGGGCTACACCTTC
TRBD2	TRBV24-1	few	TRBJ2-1	CADNNRGGQQFF	TGTGCCGACAACAATCGGGGGGGCCAGCAGTTCTTC
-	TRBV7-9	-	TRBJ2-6	CASSLAQGTGRSGANVLTF	TGTGCCAGCAGCTTAGCGCAAGGAACAGGGAGGTCTGGGGCCAACGTCCTGACTTTC
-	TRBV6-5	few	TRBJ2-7	CASSYIGLTYEQYF	TGTGCCAGCAGTTACATCGGACTTACCTACGAGCAGTACTTC
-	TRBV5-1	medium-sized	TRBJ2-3	CASSFDLSTDTQYF	TGCGCCAGCAGCTTCGATCTTAGCACAGATACGCAGTATTTT